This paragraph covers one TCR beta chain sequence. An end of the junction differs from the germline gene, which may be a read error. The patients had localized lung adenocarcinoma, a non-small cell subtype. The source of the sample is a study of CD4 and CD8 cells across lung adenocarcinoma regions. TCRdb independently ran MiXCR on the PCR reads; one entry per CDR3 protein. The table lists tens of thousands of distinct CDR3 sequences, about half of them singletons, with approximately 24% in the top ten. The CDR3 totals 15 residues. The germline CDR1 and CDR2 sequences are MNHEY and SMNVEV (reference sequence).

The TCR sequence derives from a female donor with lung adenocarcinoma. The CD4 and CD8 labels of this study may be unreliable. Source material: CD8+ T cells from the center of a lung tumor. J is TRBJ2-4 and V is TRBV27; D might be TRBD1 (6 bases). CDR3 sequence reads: CASRQGLGATNTQYF. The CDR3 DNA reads TGTGCCAGCAGGCAGGGGCTGGGAGCCACAAATACTCAGTACTTT.